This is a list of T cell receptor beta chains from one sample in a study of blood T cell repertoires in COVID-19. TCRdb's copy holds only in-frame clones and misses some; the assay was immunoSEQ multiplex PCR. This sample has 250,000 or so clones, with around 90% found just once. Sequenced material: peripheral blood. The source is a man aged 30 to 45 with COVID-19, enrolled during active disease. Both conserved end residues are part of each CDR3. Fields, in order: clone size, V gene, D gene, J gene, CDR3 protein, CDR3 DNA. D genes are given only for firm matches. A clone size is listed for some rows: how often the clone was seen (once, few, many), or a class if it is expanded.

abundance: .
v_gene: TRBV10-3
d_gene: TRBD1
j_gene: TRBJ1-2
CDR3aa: CAISSHRTGGEFANYGYTF
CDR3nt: TGTGCCATCAGTTCCCATCGGACAGGGGGCGAGTTTGCTAACTATGGCTACACCTTC

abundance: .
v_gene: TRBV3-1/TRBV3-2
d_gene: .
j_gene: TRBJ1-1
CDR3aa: CASSQDHRRGTEAFF
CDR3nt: TGTGCCAGCAGCCAAGATCACAGGCGGGGCACTGAAGCTTTCTTT

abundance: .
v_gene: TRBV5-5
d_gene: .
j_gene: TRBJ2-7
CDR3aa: CASSGGRSSYEQYF
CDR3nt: TGTGCCAGCAGCGGAGGTAGGAGCTCCTACGAGCAGTACTTC

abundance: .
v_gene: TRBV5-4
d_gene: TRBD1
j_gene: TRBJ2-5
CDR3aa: CASSHDRAQETQYF
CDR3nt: TGTGCCAGCAGCCATGACAGGGCCCAAGAGACCCAGTACTTC

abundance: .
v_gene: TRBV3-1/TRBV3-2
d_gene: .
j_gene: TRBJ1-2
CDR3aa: CASSQDLATGYTF
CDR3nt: TGTGCCAGCAGCCAAGATCTAGCAACGGGCTACACCTTC

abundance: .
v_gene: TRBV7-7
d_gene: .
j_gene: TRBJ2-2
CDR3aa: CASSLVRAGELFF
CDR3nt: TGTGCCAGCAGCTTAGTCCGGGCCGGGGAGCTGTTTTTT

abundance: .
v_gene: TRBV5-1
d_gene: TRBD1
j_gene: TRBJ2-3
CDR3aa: CASSTGGTDTQYF
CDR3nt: TGCGCCAGCAGCACAGGGGGCACAGATACGCAGTATTTT

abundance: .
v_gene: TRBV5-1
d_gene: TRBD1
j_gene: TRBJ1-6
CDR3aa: CASSLGTGGSPLHF
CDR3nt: TGCGCCAGCAGCTTGGGGACAGGCGGTTCACCCCTCCACTTT

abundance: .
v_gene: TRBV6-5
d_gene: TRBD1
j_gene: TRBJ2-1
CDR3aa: CASSDGTVYSNEQFF
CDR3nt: TGTGCCAGCAGCGACGGGACAGTGTATAGCAATGAGCAGTTCTTC

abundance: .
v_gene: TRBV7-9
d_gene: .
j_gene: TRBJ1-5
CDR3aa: CASSLGRVGQPQHF
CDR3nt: TGTGCCAGCAGCTTAGGCAGGGTCGGTCAGCCCCAGCATTTT

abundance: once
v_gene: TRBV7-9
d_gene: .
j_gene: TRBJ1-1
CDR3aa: CASSLGPTEAFF
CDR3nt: TGTGCCAGCAGCTTAGGGCCCACTGAAGCTTTCTTT

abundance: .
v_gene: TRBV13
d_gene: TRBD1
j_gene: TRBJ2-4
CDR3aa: CASSKDFGGTALSKNIQYF
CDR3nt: TGTGCCAGCAGCAAAGATTTTGGTGGGACAGCCCTGTCCAAAAACATTCAGTACTTC

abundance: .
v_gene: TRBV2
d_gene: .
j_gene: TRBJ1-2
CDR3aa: CASSGRTPNYGYTF
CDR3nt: TGTGCCAGCAGTGGTCGGACACCTAACTATGGCTACACCTTC

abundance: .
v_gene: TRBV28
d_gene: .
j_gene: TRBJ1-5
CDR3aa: CASSGGQPQHF
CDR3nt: TGTGCCAGCAGCGGGGGGCAGCCCCAGCATTTT

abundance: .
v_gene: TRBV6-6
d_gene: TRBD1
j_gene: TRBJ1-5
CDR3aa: CASSVPTGGNQPQHF
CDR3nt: TGTGCCAGCAGCGTACCGACAGGGGGCAATCAGCCCCAGCATTTT

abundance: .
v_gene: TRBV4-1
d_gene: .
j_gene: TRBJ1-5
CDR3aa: CASSQEGTGRSNQPQHF
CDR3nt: TGCGCCAGCAGCCAAGAAGGCACAGGGAGAAGCAATCAGCCCCAGCATTTT

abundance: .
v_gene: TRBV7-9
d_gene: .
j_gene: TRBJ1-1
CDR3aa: CASSFMTANTEAFF
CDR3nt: TGTGCCAGCAGCTTCATGACAGCGAACACTGAAGCTTTCTTT

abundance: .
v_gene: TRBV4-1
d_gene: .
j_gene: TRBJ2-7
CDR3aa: CASSQELVRVEQYF
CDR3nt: TGCGCCAGCAGCCAAGAACTGGTCAGGGTCGAGCAGTACTTC

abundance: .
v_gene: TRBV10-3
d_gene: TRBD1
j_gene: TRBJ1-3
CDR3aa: CAIRETGENTIYF
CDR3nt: TGTGCCATCAGGGAGACAGGGGAGAACACCATATATTTT

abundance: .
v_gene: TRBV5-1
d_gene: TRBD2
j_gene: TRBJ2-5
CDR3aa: CASSLGQILAGETQYF
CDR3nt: TGCGCCAGCAGCTTGGGCCAGATTCTAGCGGGGGAGACCCAGTACTTC

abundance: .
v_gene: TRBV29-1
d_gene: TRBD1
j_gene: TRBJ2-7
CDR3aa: CSVDWTGGYEQYF
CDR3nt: TGCAGCGTTGATTGGACAGGGGGTTACGAGCAGTACTTC

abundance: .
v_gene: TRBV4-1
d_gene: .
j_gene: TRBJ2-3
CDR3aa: CASSQDQTDHTDTQYF
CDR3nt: TGCGCCAGCAGCCAAGACCAGACAGACCACACAGATACGCAGTATTTT

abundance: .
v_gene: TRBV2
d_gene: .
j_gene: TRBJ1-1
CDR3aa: CASSGQGNTEAFF
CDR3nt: TGTGCCAGCAGTGGTCAGGGGAACACTGAAGCTTTCTTT

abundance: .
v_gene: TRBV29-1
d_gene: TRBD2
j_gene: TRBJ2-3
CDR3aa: CSGRGLPTDTQYF
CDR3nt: TGCAGCGGGCGGGGACTACCCACAGATACGCAGTATTTT

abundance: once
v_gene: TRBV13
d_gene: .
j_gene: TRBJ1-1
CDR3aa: CASSPTPTGRTEAFF
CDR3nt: TGTGCCAGCAGCCCTACCCCGACAGGACGAACTGAAGCTTTCTTT

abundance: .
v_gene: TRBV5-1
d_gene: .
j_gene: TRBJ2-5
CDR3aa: CASSFDSLQQETQYF
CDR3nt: TGCGCCAGCAGCTTCGACAGCCTACAACAAGAGACCCAGTACTTC

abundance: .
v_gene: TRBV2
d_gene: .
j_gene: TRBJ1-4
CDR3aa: CASSTRSGEYEKLFF
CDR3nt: TGTGCCAGCAGTACTAGGTCGGGGGAATATGAAAAACTGTTTTTT

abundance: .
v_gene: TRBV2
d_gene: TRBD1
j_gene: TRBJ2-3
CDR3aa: CASSPRDRVAADTQYF
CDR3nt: TGTGCCAGCAGCCCCCGGGACAGGGTCGCCGCAGATACGCAGTATTTT

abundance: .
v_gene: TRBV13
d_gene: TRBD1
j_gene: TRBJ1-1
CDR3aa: CASSSAADRVGSTEAFF
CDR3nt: TGTGCCAGCAGCTCCGCTGCCGACAGGGTAGGAAGCACTGAAGCTTTCTTT

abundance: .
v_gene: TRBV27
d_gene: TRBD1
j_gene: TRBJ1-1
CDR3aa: CASSKGQGATEAFF
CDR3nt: TGTGCCAGCAGTAAGGGACAGGGGGCGACTGAAGCTTTCTTT

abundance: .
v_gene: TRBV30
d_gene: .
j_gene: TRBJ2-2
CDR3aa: CAWNPPAGLYTGELFF
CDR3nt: TGTGCCTGGAATCCCCCAGCAGGGCTGTACACCGGGGAGCTGTTTTTT

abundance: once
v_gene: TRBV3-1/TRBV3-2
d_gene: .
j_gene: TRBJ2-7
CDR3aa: CASSQRWTSSYEQYF
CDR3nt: TGTGCCAGCAGCCAGAGATGGACTTCATCCTACGAGCAGTACTTC

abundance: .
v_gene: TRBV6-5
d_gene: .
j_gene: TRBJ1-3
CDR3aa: CASSYGGTGNTIYF
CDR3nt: TGTGCCAGCAGTTACGGGGGCACTGGAAACACCATATATTTT

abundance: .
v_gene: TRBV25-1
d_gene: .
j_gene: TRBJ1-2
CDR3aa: CASSAGVYGYTF
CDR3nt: TGTGCCAGCAGTGCCGGAGTGTATGGCTACACCTTC

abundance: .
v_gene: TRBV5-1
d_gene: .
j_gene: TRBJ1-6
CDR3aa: CASSPWDAGGPLHF
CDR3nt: TGCGCCAGCAGCCCCTGGGACGCCGGAGGGCCCCTCCACTTT

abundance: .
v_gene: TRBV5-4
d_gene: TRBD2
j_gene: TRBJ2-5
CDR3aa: CASSSATSGGAEVTQYF
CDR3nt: TGTGCCAGCAGCTCGGCGACTAGCGGGGGGGCTGAGGTGACCCAGTACTTC

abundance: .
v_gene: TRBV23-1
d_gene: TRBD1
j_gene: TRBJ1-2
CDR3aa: CASSHSTGQAETYGYTF
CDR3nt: TGCGCCAGCAGTCATTCGACGGGACAGGCAGAAACCTATGGCTACACCTTC

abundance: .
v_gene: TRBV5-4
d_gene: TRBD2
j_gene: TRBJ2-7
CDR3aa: CASGNSGTSYLF
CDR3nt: TGTGCCAGCGGGAATTCCGGGACTAGTTACCTTTTC

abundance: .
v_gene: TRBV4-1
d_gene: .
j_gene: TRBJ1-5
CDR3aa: CASSQESQPQHF
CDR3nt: TGCGCCAGCAGCCAAGAGAGTCAGCCCCAGCATTTT

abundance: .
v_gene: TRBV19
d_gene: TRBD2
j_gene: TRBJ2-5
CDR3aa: CASSLGLADQETQYF
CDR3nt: TGTGCCAGTAGTTTGGGACTAGCGGACCAAGAGACCCAGTACTTC

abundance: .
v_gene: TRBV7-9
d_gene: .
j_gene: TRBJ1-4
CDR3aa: CASSFRQPNEKLFF
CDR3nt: TGTGCCAGCAGCTTTAGACAGCCTAATGAAAAACTGTTTTTT

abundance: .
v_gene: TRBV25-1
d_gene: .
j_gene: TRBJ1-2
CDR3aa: CASSVSGGYTF
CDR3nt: TGTGCCAGCAGTGTTTCGGGTGGCTACACCTTC

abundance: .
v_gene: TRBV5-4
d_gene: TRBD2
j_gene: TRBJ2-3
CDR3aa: CASSPRTSGGVTSTDTQYF
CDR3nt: TGTGCCAGCAGCCCCCGGACTAGCGGGGGGGTAACTAGCACAGATACGCAGTATTTT

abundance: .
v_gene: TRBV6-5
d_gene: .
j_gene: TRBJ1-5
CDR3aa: CASRPDSHSNQPQHF
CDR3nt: TGTGCCAGCAGGCCGGACAGCCATAGCAATCAGCCCCAGCATTTT

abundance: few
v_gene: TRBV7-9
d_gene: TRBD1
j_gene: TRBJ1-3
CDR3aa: CATAVAGTVGNTIYF
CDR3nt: TGTGCCACCGCAGTCGCCGGGACAGTTGGAAACACCATATATTTT

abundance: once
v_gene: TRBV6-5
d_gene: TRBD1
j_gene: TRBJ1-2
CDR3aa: CASSYPGGSGYTF
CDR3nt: TGTGCCAGCAGTTACCCAGGGGGCTCTGGCTACACCTTC

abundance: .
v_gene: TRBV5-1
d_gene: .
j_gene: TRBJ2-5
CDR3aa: CASSLSDYQETQYF
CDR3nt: TGCGCCAGCAGCCTGAGTGACTACCAAGAGACCCAGTACTTC

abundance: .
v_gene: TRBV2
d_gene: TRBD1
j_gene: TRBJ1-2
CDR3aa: CASTIQGTNYGYTF
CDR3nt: TGTGCCAGCACCATACAGGGGACGAACTATGGCTACACCTTC

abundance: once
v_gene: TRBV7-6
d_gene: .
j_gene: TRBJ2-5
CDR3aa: CASSPRGYQETQYF
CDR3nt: TGTGCCAGCAGCCCTCGGGGGTACCAAGAGACCCAGTACTTC

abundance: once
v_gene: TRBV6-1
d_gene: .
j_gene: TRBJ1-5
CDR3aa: CASRERPSTDYSNQPQHF
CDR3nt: TGTGCCAGCAGAGAAAGGCCCTCGACGGACTATAGCAATCAGCCCCAGCATTTT

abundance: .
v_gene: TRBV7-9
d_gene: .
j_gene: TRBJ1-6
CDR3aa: CASSSHAGGNSPLHF
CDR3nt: TGTGCCAGCAGCTCTCACGCGGGGGGAAATTCACCCCTCCACTTT

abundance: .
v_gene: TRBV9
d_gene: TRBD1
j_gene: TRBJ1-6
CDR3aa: CASSATGDRASPLHF
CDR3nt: TGTGCCAGCAGCGCGACTGGGGACAGGGCTTCACCCCTCCACTTT

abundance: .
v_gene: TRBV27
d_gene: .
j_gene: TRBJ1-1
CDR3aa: CASSSLNMNTEAFF
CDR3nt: TGTGCCAGCAGCTCCCTGAACATGAACACTGAAGCTTTCTTT